This TCR beta chain emerged from a study of blood T cells in healthy people across ages. Findings of the study overall: In long-lived donors, naive CD4+ cell counts and diversity exceeded those of aged donors.

Concerning this clonotype: Its specificity is not known. A read error may account for a junction end that differs from germline.

This CDR3 region has 15 residues. Germline V gene sequence: CDR1 SNHLY, CDR2 FYNNEI. No fewer than 5.5 micrograms of total RNA were isolated from every sample. A J-beta primer mix and a sample-barcoded 5' primer were used in a second PCR of roughly 6 to 11 cycles. TCRdb re-called the 5' RACE reads through MiXCR, storing one row per CDR3 protein. The table has over 1,200,000 distinct CDR3 sequences, roughly 64% seen once. Specimen: blood. The chain links TRBV2 to TRBJ2-3; 7 bases match TRBD1. This TCR came from a man aged 18-30 years in good health. CDR3 residues: CARSEGQHSTDTQYF. CDR3 nucleotides: TGTGCCAGAAGTGAGGGACAGCATAGCACAGATACGCAGTATTTT.